Each of the 27 T cell receptor beta chains below was sequenced from the same sample in a study of ipilimumab plus nivolumab after autologous stem cell transplantation. Repertoires were generated with immunoSEQ multiplex PCR, while TCRdb's copy carries only in-frame clones and drops some. The data contain some 45,000 clones, roughly 88% of them singletons. The specimen comprised PBMCs, sampled in a trial of ipilimumab plus nivolumab as post-transplant consolidation. Every receptor here comes from a male donor with multiple myeloma.

V usage is TRBV7-2 and J usage is TRBJ1-4; the D gene is possibly TRBD1 (5 bases). Germline CDR1 is SGHTA and CDR2 is FQGNSA. This CDR3 is built from 16 residues. V gave up 5 bases and J gave up 4 bases, with 17 bases separating them. The CDR3 DNA follows: TGTGCCAGCAGCCCAATAAGGGGAACGGGTAATGAAAAACTGTTTTTT. Translated, it gives CASSPIRGTGNEKLFF.

The chain is built from TRBV5-1 and TRBJ2-4; 9 bases map to TRBD1. Germline lookup yields CDR1 SGHRS and CDR2 YFSETQ. The ends lost 0 bases at V and 4 bases at J; junction bases unmatched: 8. The CDR3 extends over 17 amino acids. CDR3 in amino acids: CASSLALGDRVKNIQYF. CDR3 sequence (DNA): TGCGCCAGCAGCTTGGCCTTGGGGGACAGGGTGAAAAACATTCAGTACTTC.

The chain joins TRBV9 to TRBJ2-3; 9 bases are a match to TRBD2. The germline CDR1 and CDR2 sequences are SGDLS and YYNGEE. The CDR3 totals 15 residues. V lost 4 bases to trimming and J lost 4 bases; unmatched junction nucleotides: 7. The CDR3, as DNA: TGTGCCAGCAGCAGGGCGGGGGGGCCCCCAGATACGCAGTATTTT. It specifies CASSRAGGPPDTQYF.

V gene TRBV10-2 combines with J gene TRBJ2-1; D possibly uses TRBD1 or TRBD2 (5 bases each). CDR3 length: 12 residues. V lost 1 base to trimming and J lost 14 bases, with 12 bases between them. The germline CDR1 and CDR2 sequences are WSHSY and SAAADI. CDR3 residues: CASSEYGDHEFF. Here the CDR3 DNA reads TGCGCCAGCAGTGAGTATGGGGACCACGAGTTCTTC.

The chain recombines TRBV2 with TRBJ1-5; D might be TRBD1 (6 bases). Deletions cut 5 bases from V and 9 bases from J, with 17 bases between. Germline loops: CDR1 SNHLY, CDR2 FYNNEI. CDR3 length equals 14 residues. The CDR3 nucleotides read TGTGCCAGCAGTACTACAGGGCCCACGGGGCCCCAGCATTTT. It translates to CASSTTGPTGPQHF.

The chain has TRBV18 and TRBJ1-4; TRBD1 is a possible D gene (5 bases). CDR3 length: 12 residues. V was pared by 3 bases and J by 6 bases, with 5 bases between. Per germline, CDR1 KGHSH and CDR2 LQKENI. CDR3 bases: TGTGCCAGCTCACCGGGGGATGAAAAACTGTTTTTT. Its translation is CASSPGDEKLFF.

The chain has TRBV18 and TRBJ2-1, with D possibly TRBD1 on 8 matching bases. CDR3 length equals 16 residues. CDR1 KGHSH and CDR2 LQKENI come from the germline V gene. V dropped 2 bases and J dropped 15 bases, with 26 bases sitting between them. The CDR3: CASSPAQEIRTGRVFF. The CDR3 DNA is TGTGCCAGCTCACCAGCCCAGGAAATTCGGACAGGGAGGGTGTTCTTC.

The rearrangement uses TRBV11-2 and TRBJ2-5, with D tentatively TRBD2 (7 bases). The germline V gene encodes CDR1 SGHAT and CDR2 FQNNGV. The CDR3 has 16 amino acids. Trimming took 2 bases from V and 5 from J, leaving 18 bases between them. As DNA, the CDR3 is TGTGCCAGCAGCTTAAGGACGGCGGGGGCGGGTGAGACCCAGTACTTC. As protein: CASSLRTAGAGETQYF.

The rearrangement links TRBV5-4 to TRBJ1-1; D might be TRBD1 (6 bases). The germline V gene encodes CDR1 SGHNT and CDR2 YYREEE (reference sequence). Trimming shortened V by 5 bases and J by 4 bases, and 15 bases separated the two germline ends. The CDR3 extends over 14 amino acids. The CDR3 DNA sequence: TGTGCCAGCAGTCAGGACAGTGTCGCCACTGAAGCTTTCTTT. Its translation: CASSQDSVATEAFF.

The chain recombines TRBV7-2 with TRBJ2-3; 8 nucleotides align to TRBD2. With 4 bases clipped from V and 4 bases from J, the junction kept 7 bases outside the gene matches. Germline V gene sequence: CDR1 SGHTA, CDR2 FQGNSA. The CDR3 covers 15 residues. CDR3 in DNA: TGTGCCAGCAGCTCTATAGCGGGGTCATCAGATACGCAGTATTTT. Translated: CASSSIAGSSDTQYF.

This chain joins TRBV2 and TRBJ2-5, with D maybe TRBD2 (6 bases). V lost 5 bases and J 5 bases, leaving 12 bases between the germline ends. The CDR3 runs 13 residues. CDR1 SNHLY and CDR2 FYNNEI come from the germline V gene. The chain's CDR3 is CASSNRDWETQYF. The CDR3 DNA reads as TGTGCCAGCAGTAACCGGGACTGGGAGACCCAGTACTTC.

The chain carries TRBV7-6 and TRBJ2-3; 9 nucleotides agree with TRBD2. Losses at the gene ends were 2 bases for V and 4 bases for J; bases not matched to a gene: 7. Germline assignment: CDR1 SGHVS and CDR2 FNYEAQ. The CDR3 extends over 16 amino acids. CDR3 DNA sequence: TGTGCCAGCAGCTTACGTAGCGGGAGTGGTTCAGATACGCAGTATTTT. It translates to CASSLRSGSGSDTQYF.

This chain uses TRBV28 with TRBJ2-7; 10 positions match TRBD1. In germline, CDR1 is MDHEN, CDR2 SYDVKM. The CDR3 covers 15 residues. Trimming took 7 bases from V and 2 from J; bases not matched to a gene: 8. The CDR3 DNA is TGTGCCAGCACCCCCGGGACAGGGGCCGCCTACGAGCAGTACTTC. The encoded protein is CASTPGTGAAYEQYF.

The J gene is TRBJ1-5, the V gene TRBV27; weak D call: TRBD1 (5 bases). Trimming removed 6 bases from V and 3 bases from J, with 6 bases in between. This CDR3 region has 12 residues. Germline lookup yields CDR1 MNHEY and CDR2 SMNVEV (reference sequence). CDR3 in DNA: TGTGCCAGCAGGGGGGTCAATCAGCCCCAGCATTTT. Translating it yields CASRGVNQPQHF.

The chain joins TRBV11-2 to TRBJ2-2, with a tentative D call TRBD2 (5 bases). Trimming removed 1 base from V and 2 bases from J, with 8 bases in between. CDR3 size: 15 residues. Germline V lookup: CDR1 SGHAT, CDR2 FQNNGV. The CDR3 nucleotides read TGTGCCAGCAGCTTAGCTCGGGATAACACCGGGGAGCTGTTTTTT. It translates to CASSLARDNTGELFF.

The rearrangement joins TRBV19 to TRBJ1-4; 7 nucleotides agree with TRBD1. Per germline, CDR1 LNHDA and CDR2 SQIVND (reference sequence). The ends lost 5 bases at V and 5 bases at J; junction bases unmatched: 11. CDR3 length: 16 residues. Here the CDR3 reads CASSPGTVSWNEKLFF. CDR3 DNA: TGTGCCAGTAGTCCCGGGACAGTATCCTGGAATGAAAAACTGTTTTTT.

The genes are TRBV12-5 and TRBJ1-3; perhaps TRBD1 as D (5 bases). V was pared by 4 bases and J by 0 bases, with 10 bases between. Germline V lookup: CDR1 LGHNT, CDR2 FRNRAP. The CDR3 totals 15 residues. CDR3 region: CASGSGRSSGNTIYF. DNA of the CDR3: TGTGCTAGTGGTTCGGGACGGAGCTCTGGAAACACCATATATTTT.

This clone was counted only a few times. The chain joins TRBV28 to TRBJ1-1, with D hard to call. CDR1 is MDHEN, CDR2 SYDVKM, per germline. This CDR3 contains 14 residues. Deletions cut 3 bases from V and 0 bases from J, with 8 bases between. In nucleotides, the CDR3 is TGTGCCAGCAGTTTCCAGCTGATGAACACTGAAGCTTTCTTT. This translates into CASSFQLMNTEAFF. Full variable domain (outside the CDR3, taken from reference TRBV28 and TRBJ1-1): DVKVTQSSRYLVKRTGEKVFLECVQDMDHENMFWYRQDPGLGLRLIYFSYDVKMKEKGDIPEGYSVSREKKERFSLILESASTNQTSMYLCASSFQLMNTEAFFGQGTRLTVV.

The chain combines TRBV25-1 with TRBJ1-6; D gene unclear. This CDR3 is 12 amino acids long. Germline V gene lookup returns CDR1 MGHDK and CDR2 SYGVNS. V lost 3 bases and J 9 bases, leaving 6 bases between the germline ends. This CDR3 reads CASSDPTSPLHF. Written as DNA, the CDR3 is TGTGCCAGCAGTGATCCCACTTCACCCCTCCACTTT. Supplemented by reference TRBV25-1 and TRBJ1-6, the full variable domain reads EADIYQTPRYLVIGTGKKITLECSQTMGHDKMYWYQQDPGMELHLIHYSYGVNSTEKGDLSSESTVSRIRTEHFPLTLESARPSHTSQYLCASSDPTSPLHFGNGTRLTVT.

The sample holds one count of this clone. This sequence joins TRBV27 and TRBJ2-2; TRBD1 matches 9 bases. The CDR3 runs 17 residues. The junction had 9 bases not matched to a gene; V was cut back by 4 bases and J by 3 bases. CDR1 is MNHEY and CDR2 is SMNVEV in the germline V gene (reference sequence). CDR3: CASSYNRGRRDTGELFF. CDR3 coding DNA: TGTGCCAGCAGTTACAACAGGGGGCGAAGGGACACCGGGGAGCTGTTTTTT.

The V call is TRBV18, the J call TRBJ1-1, with 8 bases fitting TRBD1. The trim removed 3 bases at V and 6 bases at J, leaving 6 bases unmatched. The CDR3 is made up of 14 amino acids. Per the germline V gene, CDR1 is KGHSH and CDR2 is LQKENI. CDR3 sequence (DNA): TGTGCCAGCTCACCTGGACAGGGACGGGCTGAAGCTTTCTTT. The encoded protein is CASSPGQGRAEAFF.

The chain employs TRBV7-9 and TRBJ2-3; the match to TRBD2 covers 8 bases. Per the germline V gene, CDR1 is SEHNR and CDR2 is FQNEAQ (reference sequence). Germline trimming cut 3 bases from V and 4 bases from J; bases unmatched to any gene: 9. This CDR3 has 16 residues. This CDR3 is CASSFSPGRVADTQYF. In DNA, the CDR3 is TGTGCCAGCAGCTTTTCTCCCGGGAGGGTTGCAGATACGCAGTATTTT.

The chain employs TRBV2 and TRBJ1-1, with a possible D match to TRBD1 (5 bases). Trimming shortened V by 6 bases and J by 1 base, and 9 bases separated the two germline ends. Germline CDR1 and CDR2: SNHLY and FYNNEI. This CDR3 region has 13 residues. The DNA for the CDR3 is TGTGCCAGCAGGATCAGGGAGAACACTGAAGCTTTCTTT. Translation: CASRIRENTEAFF. The variable domain in full, completed from reference TRBV2 and TRBJ1-1, reads EPEVTQTPSHQVTQMGQEVILRCVPISNHLYFYWYRQILGQKVEFLVSFYNNEISEKSEIFDDQFSVERPDGSNFTLKIRSTKLEDSAMYFCASRIRENTEAFFGQGTRLTVV.

V is TRBV15 and J is TRBJ1-2; D remains ambiguous. The CDR3 covers 13 residues. The germline gives CDR1 LNHNV, CDR2 YYDKDF (reference sequence). Trimming removed 9 bases at V and 8 bases at J, with 19 bases between. CDR3: CATRAYSLIGYTF. The CDR3 region has the DNA TGTGCCACTCGAGCGTACAGCCTTATAGGCTACACCTTC.

The V and J genes are TRBV5-1 and TRBJ2-5; D possibly uses TRBD1 or TRBD2 (5 bases each). CDR3 size: 14 residues. The germline V gene encodes CDR1 SGHRS and CDR2 YFSETQ. The V end lost 0 bases, the J end lost 1 base, and 7 bases lay between the germline ends. The CDR3 is CASSLAGTQETQYF. The CDR3 bases are TGCGCCAGCAGCTTGGCGGGGACCCAAGAGACCCAGTACTTC.

V gene TRBV13 combines with J gene TRBJ1-6, with D tentatively TRBD1 (5 bases). The ends were cut back, 5 bases at V and 7 bases at J, with 12 bases in the middle. Germline V CDR1 and CDR2: PRHDT, FYEKMQ (reference sequence). This CDR3 has 14 amino acids. Here the CDR3 reads CASSGAGGNSPLHF. CDR3 bases: TGTGCCAGCAGCGGGGCGGGTGGCAATTCACCCCTCCACTTT. The complete variable domain, with remaining parts taken from reference TRBV13 and TRBJ1-6, reads AAGVIQSPRHLIKEKRETATLKCYPIPRHDTVYWYQQGPGQDPQFLISFYEKMQSDKGSIPDRFSAQQFSDYHSELNMSSLELGDSALYFCASSGAGGNSPLHFGNGTRLTVT.

The gene calls are TRBV27 and TRBJ2-1, with D unclear. V dropped 5 bases and J dropped 5 bases, with 7 bases sitting between them. The germline gives CDR1 MNHEY, CDR2 SMNVEV (reference sequence). The CDR3 consists of 12 residues. CDR3 DNA sequence: TGTGCCAGCAGTCAGTCGGACAATGAGCAGTTCTTC. Translated, it gives CASSQSDNEQFF.